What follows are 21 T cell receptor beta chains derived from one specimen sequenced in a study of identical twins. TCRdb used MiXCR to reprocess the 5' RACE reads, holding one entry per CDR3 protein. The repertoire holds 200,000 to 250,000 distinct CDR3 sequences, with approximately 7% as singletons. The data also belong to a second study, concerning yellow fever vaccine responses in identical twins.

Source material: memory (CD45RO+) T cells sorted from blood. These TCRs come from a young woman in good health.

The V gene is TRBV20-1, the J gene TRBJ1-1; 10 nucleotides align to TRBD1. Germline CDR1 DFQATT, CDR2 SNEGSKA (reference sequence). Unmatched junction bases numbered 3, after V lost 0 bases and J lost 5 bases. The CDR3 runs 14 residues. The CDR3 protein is CSARETGGWTEAFF. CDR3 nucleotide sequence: TGCAGTGCTAGAGAGACAGGGGGCTGGACTGAAGCTTTCTTT.

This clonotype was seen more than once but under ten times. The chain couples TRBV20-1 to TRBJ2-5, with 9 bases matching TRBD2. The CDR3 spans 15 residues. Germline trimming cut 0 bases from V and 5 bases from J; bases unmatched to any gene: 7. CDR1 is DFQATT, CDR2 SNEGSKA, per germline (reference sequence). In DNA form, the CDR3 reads TGCAGTGCTAGAGATAGCCTAGCGGGGTGGGAGACCCAGTACTTC. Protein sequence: CSARDSLAGWETQYF.

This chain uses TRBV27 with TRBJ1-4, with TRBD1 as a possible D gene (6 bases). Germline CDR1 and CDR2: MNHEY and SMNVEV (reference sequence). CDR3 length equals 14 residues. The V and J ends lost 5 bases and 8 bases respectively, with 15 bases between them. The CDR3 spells CASSAPGGLEKLFF. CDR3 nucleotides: TGTGCCAGCAGTGCCCCGGGGGGCTTAGAAAAACTGTTTTTT.

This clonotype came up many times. DNA for the CDR3: TGTGCCAGCAGTATCCGTGGGGGGGACCAAGAGACCCAGTACTTC. This sequence encodes CASSIRGGDQETQYF. V gene TRBV2 combines with J gene TRBJ2-5; 7 bases align to TRBD2. Germline lookup yields CDR1 SNHLY and CDR2 FYNNEI. This CDR3 has 15 amino acids. V lost 5 bases, J lost 0 bases, and 6 bases stayed unmatched.

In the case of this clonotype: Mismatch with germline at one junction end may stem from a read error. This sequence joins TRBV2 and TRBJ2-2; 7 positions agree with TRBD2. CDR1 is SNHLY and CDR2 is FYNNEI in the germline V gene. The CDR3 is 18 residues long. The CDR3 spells CACSLAPWAGVGTGELFF. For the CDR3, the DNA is TGTGCCTGCAGTTTGGCCCCCTGGGCGGGAGTCGGTACCGGGGAGCTGTTTTTT.

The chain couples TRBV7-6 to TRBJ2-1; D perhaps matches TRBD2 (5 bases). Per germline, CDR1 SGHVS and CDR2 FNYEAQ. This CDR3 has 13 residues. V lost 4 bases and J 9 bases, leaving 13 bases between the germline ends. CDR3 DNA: TGTGCCAGCAGCTCCTCTAGCTGGGGTGAGCAGTTCTTC. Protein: CASSSSSWGEQFF.

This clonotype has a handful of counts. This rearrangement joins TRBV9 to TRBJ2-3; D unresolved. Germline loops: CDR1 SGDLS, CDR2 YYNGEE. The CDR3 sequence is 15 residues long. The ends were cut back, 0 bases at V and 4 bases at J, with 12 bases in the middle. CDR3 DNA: TGTGCCAGCAGCGTAGATCCAGGTGAGCCAGATACGCAGTATTTT. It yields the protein CASSVDPGEPDTQYF.

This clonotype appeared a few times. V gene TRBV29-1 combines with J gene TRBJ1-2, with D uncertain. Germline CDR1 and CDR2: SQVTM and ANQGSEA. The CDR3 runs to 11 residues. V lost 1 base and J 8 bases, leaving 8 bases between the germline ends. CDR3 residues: CSVEAGVGYTF. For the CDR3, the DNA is TGCAGCGTTGAAGCCGGGGTGGGCTACACCTTC. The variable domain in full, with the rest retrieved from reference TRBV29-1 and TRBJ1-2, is SAVISQKPSRDICQRGTSLTIQCQVDSQVTMMFWYRQQPGQSLTLIATANQGSEATYESGFVIDKFPISRPNLTFSTLTVSNMSPEDSSIYLCSVEAGVGYTFGSGTRLTVV.

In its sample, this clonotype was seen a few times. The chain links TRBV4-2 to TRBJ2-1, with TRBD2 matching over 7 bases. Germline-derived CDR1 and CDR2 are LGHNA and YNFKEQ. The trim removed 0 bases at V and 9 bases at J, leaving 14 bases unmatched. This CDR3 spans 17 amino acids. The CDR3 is CASSQDLAVSLMGEQFF. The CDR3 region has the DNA TGTGCCAGCAGCCAAGATCTAGCGGTCTCTTTAATGGGTGAGCAGTTCTTC.

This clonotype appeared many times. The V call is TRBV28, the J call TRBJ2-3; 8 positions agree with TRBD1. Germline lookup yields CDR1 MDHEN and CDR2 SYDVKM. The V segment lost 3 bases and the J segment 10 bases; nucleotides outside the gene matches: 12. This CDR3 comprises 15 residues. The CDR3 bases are TGTGCCAGCAGTTTGGACAGGGACCCCCTGGTCGCGCAGTATTTT. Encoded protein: CASSLDRDPLVAQYF.

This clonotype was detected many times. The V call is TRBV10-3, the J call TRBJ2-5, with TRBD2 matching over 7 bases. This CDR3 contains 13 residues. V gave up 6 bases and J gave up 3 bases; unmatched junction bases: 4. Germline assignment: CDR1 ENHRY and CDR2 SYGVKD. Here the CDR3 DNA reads TGTGCCATCAGAGGACTAGTTAAAGAGACCCAGTACTTC. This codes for CAIRGLVKETQYF.

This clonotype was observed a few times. In nucleotides, the CDR3 is TGCAGTGCTAGACAGGGGGCAGATACGCAGTATTTT. Amino acids: CSARQGADTQYF. The chain recombines TRBV20-1 with TRBJ2-3; 7 bases are a match to TRBD1. V gave up 2 bases and J gave up 4 bases; unmatched junction bases: 0. Looked up from germline, CDR1 is DFQATT and CDR2 is SNEGSKA (reference sequence). The CDR3 runs to 12 residues.

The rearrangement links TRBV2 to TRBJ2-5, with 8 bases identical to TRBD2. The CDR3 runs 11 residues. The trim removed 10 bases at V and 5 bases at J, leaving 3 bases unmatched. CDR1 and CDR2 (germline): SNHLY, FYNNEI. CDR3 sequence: CATGGAETQYF. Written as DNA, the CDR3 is TGTGCCACCGGGGGGGCGGAGACCCAGTACTTC.

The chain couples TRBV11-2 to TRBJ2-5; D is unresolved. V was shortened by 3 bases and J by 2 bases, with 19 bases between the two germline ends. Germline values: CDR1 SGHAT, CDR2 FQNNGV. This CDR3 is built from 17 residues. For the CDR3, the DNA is TGTGCCAGCAGCTTGAGTGGCGCCCTAACAAGTCAAGAGACCCAGTACTTC. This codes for CASSLSGALTSQETQYF.

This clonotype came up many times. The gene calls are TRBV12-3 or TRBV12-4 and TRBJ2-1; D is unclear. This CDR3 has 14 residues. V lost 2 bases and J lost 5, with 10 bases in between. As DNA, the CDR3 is TGTGCCAGCAGTTTAAAGGACGGACACAATGAGCAGTTCTTC. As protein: CASSLKDGHNEQFF.

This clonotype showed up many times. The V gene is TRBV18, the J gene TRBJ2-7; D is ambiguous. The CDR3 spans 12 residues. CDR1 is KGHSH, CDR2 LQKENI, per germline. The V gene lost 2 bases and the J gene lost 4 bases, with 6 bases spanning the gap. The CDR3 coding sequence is TGTGCCAGCTCACCATACGGGTACGAGCAGTACTTC. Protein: CASSPYGYEQYF. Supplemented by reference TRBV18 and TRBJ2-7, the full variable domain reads NAGVMQNPRHLVRRRGQEARLRCSPMKGHSHVYWYRQLPEEGLKFMVYLQKENIIDESGMPKERFSAEFPKEGPSILRIQQVVRGDSAAYFCASSPYGYEQYFGPGTRLTVT.

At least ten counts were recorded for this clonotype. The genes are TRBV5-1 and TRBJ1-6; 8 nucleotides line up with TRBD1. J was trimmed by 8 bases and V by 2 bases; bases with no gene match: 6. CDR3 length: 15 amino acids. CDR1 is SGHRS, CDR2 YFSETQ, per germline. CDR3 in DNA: TGCGCCAGCAGCTTTACAGGGGGTAGGGATTCACCCCTCCACTTT. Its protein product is CASSFTGGRDSPLHF.

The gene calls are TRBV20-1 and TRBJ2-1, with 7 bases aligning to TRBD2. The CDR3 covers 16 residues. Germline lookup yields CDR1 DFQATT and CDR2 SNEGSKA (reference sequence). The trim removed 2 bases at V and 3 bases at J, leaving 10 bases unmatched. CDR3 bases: TGCAGTGCTAGAAAGTCCGGCGGGGGAATCTACAATGAGCAGTTCTTC. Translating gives CSARKSGGGIYNEQFF.

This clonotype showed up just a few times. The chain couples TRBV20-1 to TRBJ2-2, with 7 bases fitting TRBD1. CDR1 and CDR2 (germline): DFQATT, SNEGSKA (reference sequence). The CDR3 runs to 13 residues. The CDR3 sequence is CSGRGKNTGELFF. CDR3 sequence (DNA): TGCAGCGGCAGGGGGAAAAACACCGGGGAGCTGTTTTTT.

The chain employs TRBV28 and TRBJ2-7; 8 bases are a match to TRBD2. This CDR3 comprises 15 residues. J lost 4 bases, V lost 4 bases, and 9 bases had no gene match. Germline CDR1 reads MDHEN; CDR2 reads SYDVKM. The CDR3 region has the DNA TGTGCCAGCAGTTCCCGGGGTAGCGGGGTGTACGAGCAGTACGTC. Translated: CASSSRGSGVYEQYV.

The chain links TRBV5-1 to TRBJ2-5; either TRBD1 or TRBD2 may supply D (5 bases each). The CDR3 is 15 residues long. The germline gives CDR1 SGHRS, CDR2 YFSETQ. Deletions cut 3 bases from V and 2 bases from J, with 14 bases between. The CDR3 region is CASSSGTRSQETQYF. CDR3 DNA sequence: TGCGCCAGCAGCTCCGGGACGCGCTCACAAGAGACCCAGTACTTC. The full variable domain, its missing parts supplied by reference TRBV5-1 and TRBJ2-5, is KAGVTQTPRYLIKTRGQQVTLSCSPISGHRSVSWYQQTPGQGLQFLFEYFSETQRNKGNFPGRFSGRQFSNSRSEMNVSTLELGDSALYLCASSSGTRSQETQYFGPGTRLLVL.